This T cell receptor (beta chain) was found in a study of blood T cell repertoires in COVID-19. Study at large: Whether acute or convalescent, the COVID-19 samples came from the United States, Italy and Spain. T cells, B-cell-depleted T cells, or PBMCs supplied cDNA or gDNA.

Original processing methods: Estimation of nucleated cell counts was performed using reference gene primer amplification. The assay was immunoSEQ multiplex PCR, and TCRdb's table has in-frame clones only and misses some. That table supplies the V and J calls and clone size; D and trimming were determined from the DNA. The sample has 30,000 to 35,000 clones, approximately 72% seen once; the top ten hold roughly a third. This CDR3 is built from 16 residues. Unmatched junction bases numbered 11, after V lost 0 bases and J lost 12 bases. From germline, CDR1 is KGHSH and CDR2 LQKENI. The origin of this receptor is a man aged 80 or over with acute or convalescent COVID-19. The rearrangement links TRBV18 to TRBJ2-1; 10 positions match TRBD1. The sequencing input was peripheral blood. The CDR3 region has the DNA TGTGCCAGCTCACCACCGCAGGGACAGGGGACACGGGGGCAGTTCTTC. This codes for CASSPPQGQGTRGQFF. Complete variable domain (other parts from reference TRBV18 and TRBJ2-1): NAGVMQNPRHLVRRRGQEARLRCSPMKGHSHVYWYRQLPEEGLKFMVYLQKENIIDESGMPKERFSAEFPKEGPSILRIQQVVRGDSAAYFCASSPPQGQGTRGQFFGPGTRLTVL.